The clone carrying this TCR beta chain was seen repeatedly, ten times or more. Its antigen is currently unknown. General study points: Tumor memory CD4+ T cell TCR gene usage clustered with blood and lymph node memory CD4+ cells and lymph node naive CD4+ cells. Larger-cohort validation covered only one TCR beta V-J rearrangement.

Tregs were sorted as CD4+CD25+CD127-/low cells. After constant-region reverse-primer amplification, full-length variable regions underwent semi-nested PCR with Nested Universal Primer A. MiXCR was run by TCRdb on the 5' RACE reads, yielding one entry per CDR3 protein. The sample lists 9,000 to 10,000 distinct CDR3 sequences; less than 15% were seen once. The CDR3 extends over 16 amino acids. CDR1 KGHSH and CDR2 LQKENI come from the germline V gene. Trimming left V 3 bases short and J 0 bases short, with 12 bases between. The sample taken for sequencing was Tregs sorted from blood. The clonotype comes from a female donor with breast cancer. V and J are TRBV18 and TRBJ1-3, with D uncertain. In DNA, the CDR3 is TGTGCCAGCTCACCCAATCACCCCCCCTCTGGAAACACCATATATTTT. Its translation is CASSPNHPPSGNTIYF.